The clone carrying this TCR beta chain is medium-sized. Its specificity is not known. The data derive from a study of beta chain features in type 1 diabetes. Regarding the study as a whole: Among patients, naive, central memory and Treg TCRB repertoires appeared more similar than among healthy donors. PCR might favor shorter templates, equally in patients and controls. Moderately but significantly shorter TCRB CDR3s were found in Type 1 diabetes patients in all four CD4+ subsets.

Sequenced material consisted of expressed TCRB transcripts (all of the isolated RNA was reverse transcribed). The protocol was immunoSEQ multiplex PCR, while the TCRdb copy is restricted to in-frame clones and leaves out a portion. The sample carries some 25,000 clones, 56% recorded once. CDR1 and CDR2 (germline): SQVTM, ANQGSEA. V was cut by 5 bases and J by 5 bases, with 9 bases left in between. The CDR3 totals 11 residues. Specimen: Tregs from blood. This sequence was found in a woman aged 18 to 35 with type 1 diabetes. The rearrangement joins TRBV29-1 to TRBJ1-2; D gene ambiguous. The CDR3 sequence is CSVSGVYGYTF. The CDR3 DNA is TGCAGCGTTAGTGGAGTTTATGGCTACACCTTC. Filled out from reference TRBV29-1 and TRBJ1-2, the complete variable domain reads SAVISQKPSRDICQRGTSLTIQCQVDSQVTMMFWYRQQPGQSLTLIATANQGSEATYESGFVIDKFPISRPNLTFSTLTVSNMSPEDSSIYLCSVSGVYGYTFGSGTRLTVV.